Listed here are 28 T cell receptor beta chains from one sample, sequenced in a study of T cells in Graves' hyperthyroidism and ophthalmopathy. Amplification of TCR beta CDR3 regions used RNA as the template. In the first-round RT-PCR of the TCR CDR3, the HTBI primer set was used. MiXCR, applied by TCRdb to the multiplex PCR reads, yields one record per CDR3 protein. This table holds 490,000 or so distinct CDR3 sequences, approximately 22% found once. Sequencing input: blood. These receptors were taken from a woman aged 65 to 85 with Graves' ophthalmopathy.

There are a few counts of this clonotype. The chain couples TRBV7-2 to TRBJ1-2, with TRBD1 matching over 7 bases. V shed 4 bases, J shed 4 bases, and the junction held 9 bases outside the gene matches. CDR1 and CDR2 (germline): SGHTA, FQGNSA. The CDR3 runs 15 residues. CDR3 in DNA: TGTGCCAGCAGCTCCCCGACAGGGAATCTCTATGGCTACACCTTC. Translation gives CASSSPTGNLYGYTF. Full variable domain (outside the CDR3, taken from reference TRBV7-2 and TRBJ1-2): GAGVSQSPSNKVTEKGKDVELRCDPISGHTALYWYRQSLGQGLEFLIYFQGNSAPDKSGLPSDRFSAERTGGSVSTLTIQRTQQEDSAVYLCASSSPTGNLYGYTFGSGTRLTVV.

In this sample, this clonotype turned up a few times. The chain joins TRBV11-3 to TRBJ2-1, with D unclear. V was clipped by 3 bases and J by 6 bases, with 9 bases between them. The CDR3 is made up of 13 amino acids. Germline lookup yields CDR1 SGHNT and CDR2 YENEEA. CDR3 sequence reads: CASSFSGINEQFF. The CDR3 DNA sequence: TGTGCCAGCAGCTTCTCTGGGATCAATGAGCAGTTCTTC.

CDR3 DNA sequence: TGCAGTGCTTATGGGACTACCCGCGGTGAGCAGTTCTTC. It specifies CSAYGTTRGEQFF. The chain combines TRBV20-1 with TRBJ2-1; 7 bases are shared with TRBD2. Germline V gives CDR1 DFQATT, CDR2 SNEGSKA (reference sequence). The CDR3 sequence is 13 residues long. Losses at the gene ends were 5 bases for V and 9 bases for J; bases not matched to a gene: 10.

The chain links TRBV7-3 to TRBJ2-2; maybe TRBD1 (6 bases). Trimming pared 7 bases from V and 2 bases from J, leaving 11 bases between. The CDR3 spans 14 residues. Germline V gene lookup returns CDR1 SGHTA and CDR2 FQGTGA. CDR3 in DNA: TGTGCCAGCAATGTGGGGGCCAACACCGGGGAGCTGTTTTTT. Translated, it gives CASNVGANTGELFF.

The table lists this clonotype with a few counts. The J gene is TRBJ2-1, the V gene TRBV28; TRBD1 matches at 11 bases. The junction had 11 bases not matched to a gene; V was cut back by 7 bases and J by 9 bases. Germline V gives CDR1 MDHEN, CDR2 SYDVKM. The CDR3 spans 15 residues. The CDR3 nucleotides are TGTGCCAGCACCTATAGGACAGGGGGCAAGGGTGAGCAGTTCTTC. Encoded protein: CASTYRTGGKGEQFF.

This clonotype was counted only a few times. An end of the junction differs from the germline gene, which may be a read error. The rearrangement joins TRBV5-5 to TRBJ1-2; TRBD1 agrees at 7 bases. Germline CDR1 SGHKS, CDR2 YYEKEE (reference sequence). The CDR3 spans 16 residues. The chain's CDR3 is CASSLGLGTELLGYTF. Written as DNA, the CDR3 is TGCGCCAGCAGCTTGGGCCTCGGGACAGAGCTATTGGGCTACACCTTC.

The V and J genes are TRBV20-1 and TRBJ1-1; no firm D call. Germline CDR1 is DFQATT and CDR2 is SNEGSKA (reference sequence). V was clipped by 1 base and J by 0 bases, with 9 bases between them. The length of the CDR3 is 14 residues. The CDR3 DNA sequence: TGCAGTGCTAGAGGAGCATCCATGAACACTGAAGCTTTCTTT. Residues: CSARGASMNTEAFF.

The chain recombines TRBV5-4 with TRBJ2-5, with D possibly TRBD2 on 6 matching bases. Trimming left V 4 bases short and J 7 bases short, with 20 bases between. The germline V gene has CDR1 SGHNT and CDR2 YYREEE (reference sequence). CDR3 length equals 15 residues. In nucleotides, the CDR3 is TGTGCCAGCAGCAATTGGGACTTGAAGGCGGCGACCCAGTACTTC. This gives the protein CASSNWDLKAATQYF. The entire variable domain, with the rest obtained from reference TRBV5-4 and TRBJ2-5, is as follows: ETGVTQSPTHLIKTRGQQVTLRCSSQSGHNTVSWYQQALGQGPQFIFQYYREEENGRGNFPPRFSGLQFPNYSSELNVNALELDDSALYLCASSNWDLKAATQYFGPGTRLLVL.

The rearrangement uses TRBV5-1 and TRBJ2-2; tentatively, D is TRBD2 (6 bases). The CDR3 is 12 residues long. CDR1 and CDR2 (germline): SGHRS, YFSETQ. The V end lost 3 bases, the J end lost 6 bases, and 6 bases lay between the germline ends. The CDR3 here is CASSSGAGELFF. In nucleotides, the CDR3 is TGCGCCAGCAGCTCGGGAGCCGGGGAGCTGTTTTTT.

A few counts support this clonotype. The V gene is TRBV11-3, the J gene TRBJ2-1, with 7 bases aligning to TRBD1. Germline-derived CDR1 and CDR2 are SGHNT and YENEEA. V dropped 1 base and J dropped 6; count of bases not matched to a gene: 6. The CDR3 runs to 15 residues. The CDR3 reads CASSLGGAGGNEQFF. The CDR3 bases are TGTGCCAGCAGCTTAGGAGGGGCAGGGGGCAATGAGCAGTTCTTC.

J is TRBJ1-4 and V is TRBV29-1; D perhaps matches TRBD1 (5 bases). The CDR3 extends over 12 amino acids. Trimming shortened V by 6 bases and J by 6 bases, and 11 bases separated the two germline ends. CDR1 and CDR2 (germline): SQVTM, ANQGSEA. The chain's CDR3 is CSVRDWDEKLFF. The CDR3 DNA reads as TGCAGCGTCCGGGACTGGGATGAAAAACTGTTTTTT.

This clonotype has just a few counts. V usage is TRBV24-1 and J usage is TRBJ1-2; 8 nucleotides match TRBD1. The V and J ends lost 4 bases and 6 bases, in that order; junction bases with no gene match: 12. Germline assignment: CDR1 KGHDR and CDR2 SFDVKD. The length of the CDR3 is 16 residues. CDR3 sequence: CATSDDTGGTLDGYTF. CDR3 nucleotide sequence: TGTGCCACCAGTGACGATACAGGGGGGACGCTGGATGGCTACACCTTC.

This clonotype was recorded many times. The CDR3 DNA reads as TGTGCCAGCAGTAGGACGGGGTCGGGTTCACCCCTCCACTTT. Translated, it gives CASSRTGSGSPLHF. V gene TRBV12-3 or TRBV12-4 combines with J gene TRBJ1-6; D remains ambiguous. This CDR3 is 14 amino acids long. V shed 5 bases and J shed 9 bases, with 14 bases lying between them.

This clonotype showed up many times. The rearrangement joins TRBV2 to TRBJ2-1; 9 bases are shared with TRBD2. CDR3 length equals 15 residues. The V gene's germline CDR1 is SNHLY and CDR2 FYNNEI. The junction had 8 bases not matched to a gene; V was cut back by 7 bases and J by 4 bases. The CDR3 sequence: CASTAAGGRYNEQFF. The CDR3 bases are TGTGCCAGCACCGCAGCGGGAGGACGATACAATGAGCAGTTCTTC.

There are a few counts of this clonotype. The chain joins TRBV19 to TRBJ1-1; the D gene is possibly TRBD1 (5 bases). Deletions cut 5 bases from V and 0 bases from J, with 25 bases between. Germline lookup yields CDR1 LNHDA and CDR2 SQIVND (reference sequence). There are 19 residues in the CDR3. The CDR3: CASSFRLPGRGFMNTEAFF. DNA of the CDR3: TGTGCCAGTAGTTTCCGCTTACCGGGACGGGGGTTTATGAACACTGAAGCTTTCTTT. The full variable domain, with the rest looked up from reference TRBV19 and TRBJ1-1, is DGGITQSPKYLFRKEGQNVTLSCEQNLNHDAMYWYRQDPGQGLRLIYYSQIVNDFQKGDIAEGYSVSREKKESFPLTVTSAQKNPTAFYLCASSFRLPGRGFMNTEAFFGQGTRLTVV.

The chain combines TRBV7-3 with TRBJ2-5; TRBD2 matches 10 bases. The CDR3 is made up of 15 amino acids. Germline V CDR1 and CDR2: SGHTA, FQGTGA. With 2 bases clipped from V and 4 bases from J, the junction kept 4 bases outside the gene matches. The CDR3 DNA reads TGTGCCAGCAGCTTAGGACTAGCGGCCGGAGAGACCCAGTACTTC. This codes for CASSLGLAAGETQYF.

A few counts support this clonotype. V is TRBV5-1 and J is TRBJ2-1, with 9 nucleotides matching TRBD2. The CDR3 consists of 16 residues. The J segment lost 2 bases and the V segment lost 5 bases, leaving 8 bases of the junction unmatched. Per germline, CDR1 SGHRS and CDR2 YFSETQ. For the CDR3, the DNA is TGCGCCAGCAGACACATACTAGCGGGCACCTACAATGAGCAGTTCTTC. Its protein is CASRHILAGTYNEQFF.

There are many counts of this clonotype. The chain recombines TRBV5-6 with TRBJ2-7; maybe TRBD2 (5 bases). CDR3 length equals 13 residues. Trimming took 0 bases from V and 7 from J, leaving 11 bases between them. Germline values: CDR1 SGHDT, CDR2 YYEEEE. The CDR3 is CASSLAGVGEQYF. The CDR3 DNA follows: TGTGCCAGCAGCTTGGCCGGGGTCGGGGAGCAGTACTTC.

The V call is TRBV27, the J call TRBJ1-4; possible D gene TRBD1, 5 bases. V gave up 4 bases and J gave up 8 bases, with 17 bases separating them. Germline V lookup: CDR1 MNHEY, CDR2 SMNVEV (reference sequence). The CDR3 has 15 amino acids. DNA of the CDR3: TGTGCCAGCAGTTCCTCGCTTGGGGGAAGGGAAAAACTGTTTTTT. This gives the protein CASSSSLGGREKLFF.

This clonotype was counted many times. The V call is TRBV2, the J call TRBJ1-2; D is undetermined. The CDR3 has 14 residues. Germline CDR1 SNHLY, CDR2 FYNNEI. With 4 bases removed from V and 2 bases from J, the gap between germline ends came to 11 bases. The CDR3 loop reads CASSGTVVNYGYTF. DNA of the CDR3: TGTGCCAGCAGTGGGACGGTAGTAAACTATGGCTACACCTTC.

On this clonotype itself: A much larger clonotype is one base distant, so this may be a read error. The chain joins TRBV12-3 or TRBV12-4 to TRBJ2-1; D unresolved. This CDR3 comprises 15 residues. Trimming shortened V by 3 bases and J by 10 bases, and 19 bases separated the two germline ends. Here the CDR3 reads CASSFSWEHNDEQFF. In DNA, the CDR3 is TGTGCCAGCAGTTTTTCGTGGGAACACAACGACGAGCAGTTCTTC.

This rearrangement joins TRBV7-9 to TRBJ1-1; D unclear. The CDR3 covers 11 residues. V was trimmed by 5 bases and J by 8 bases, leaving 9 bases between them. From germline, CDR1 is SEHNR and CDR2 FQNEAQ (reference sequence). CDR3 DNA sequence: TGTGCCAGCAGCGGACGGTTCGAAGCTTTCTTT. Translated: CASSGRFEAFF. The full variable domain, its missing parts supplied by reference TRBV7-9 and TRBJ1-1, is DTGVSQNPRHKITKRGQNVTFRCDPISEHNRLYWYRQTLGQGPEFLTYFQNEAQLEKSRLLSDRFSAERPKGSFSTLEIQRTEQGDSAMYLCASSGRFEAFFGQGTRLTVV.

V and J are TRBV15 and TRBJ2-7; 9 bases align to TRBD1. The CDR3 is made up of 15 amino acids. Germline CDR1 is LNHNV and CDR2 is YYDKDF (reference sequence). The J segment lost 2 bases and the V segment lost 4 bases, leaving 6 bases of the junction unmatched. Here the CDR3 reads CATSIETGGPYEQYF. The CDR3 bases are TGTGCCACCAGCATCGAGACAGGGGGTCCCTACGAGCAGTACTTC.

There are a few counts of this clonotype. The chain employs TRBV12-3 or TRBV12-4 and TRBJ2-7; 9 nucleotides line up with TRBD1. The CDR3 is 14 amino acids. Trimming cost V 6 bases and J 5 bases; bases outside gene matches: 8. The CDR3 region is CASRKTGGVNEQYF. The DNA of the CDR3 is TGTGCCAGCAGAAAAACAGGGGGCGTGAACGAGCAGTACTTC.

The CDR3 is CSARDPWGSNEQFF. DNA of the CDR3: TGCAGTGCTCGCGACCCGTGGGGGAGTAATGAGCAGTTCTTC. The genes are TRBV20-1 and TRBJ2-1, with D possibly called TRBD1 or TRBD2 (5 bases each). Germline-derived CDR1 and CDR2 are DFQATT and SNEGSKA (reference sequence). Trimming removed 5 bases from V and 7 bases from J, with 18 bases in between. This CDR3 spans 14 amino acids.

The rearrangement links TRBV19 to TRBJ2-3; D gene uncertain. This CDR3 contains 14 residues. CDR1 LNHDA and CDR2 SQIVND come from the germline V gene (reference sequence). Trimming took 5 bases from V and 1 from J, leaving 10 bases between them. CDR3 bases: TGTGCCAGTAGTGTGAACTACCGCACAGATACGCAGTATTTT. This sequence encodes CASSVNYRTDTQYF.

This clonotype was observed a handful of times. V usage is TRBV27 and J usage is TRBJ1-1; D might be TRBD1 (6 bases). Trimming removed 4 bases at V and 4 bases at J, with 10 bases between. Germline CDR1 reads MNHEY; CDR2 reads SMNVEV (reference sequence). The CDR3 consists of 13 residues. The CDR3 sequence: CASSSQGLTEAFF. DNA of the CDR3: TGTGCCAGCAGTTCCCAGGGGCTCACTGAAGCTTTCTTT.

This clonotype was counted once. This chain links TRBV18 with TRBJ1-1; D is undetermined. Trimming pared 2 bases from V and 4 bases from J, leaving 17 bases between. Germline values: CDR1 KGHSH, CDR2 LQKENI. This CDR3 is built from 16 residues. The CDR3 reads CASSPWLTRSGTEAFF. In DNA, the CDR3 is TGTGCCAGCTCACCATGGTTAACTAGGAGCGGCACTGAAGCTTTCTTT. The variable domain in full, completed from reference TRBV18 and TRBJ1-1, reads NAGVMQNPRHLVRRRGQEARLRCSPMKGHSHVYWYRQLPEEGLKFMVYLQKENIIDESGMPKERFSAEFPKEGPSILRIQQVVRGDSAAYFCASSPWLTRSGTEAFFGQGTRLTVV.